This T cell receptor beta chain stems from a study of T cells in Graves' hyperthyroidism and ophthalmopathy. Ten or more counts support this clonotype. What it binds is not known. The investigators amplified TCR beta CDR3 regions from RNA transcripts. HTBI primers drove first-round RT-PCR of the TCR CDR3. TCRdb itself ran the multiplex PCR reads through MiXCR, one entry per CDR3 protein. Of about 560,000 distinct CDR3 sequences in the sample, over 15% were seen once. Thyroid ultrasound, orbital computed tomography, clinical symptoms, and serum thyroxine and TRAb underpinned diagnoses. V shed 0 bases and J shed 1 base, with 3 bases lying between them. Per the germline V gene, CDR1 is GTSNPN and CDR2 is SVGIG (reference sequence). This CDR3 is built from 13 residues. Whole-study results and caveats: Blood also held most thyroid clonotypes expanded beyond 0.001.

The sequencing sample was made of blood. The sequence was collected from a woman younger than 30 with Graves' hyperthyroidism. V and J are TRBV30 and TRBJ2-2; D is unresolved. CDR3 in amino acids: CAWSVRNTGELFF. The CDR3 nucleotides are TGTGCCTGGAGTGTAAGGAACACCGGGGAGCTGTTTTTT.